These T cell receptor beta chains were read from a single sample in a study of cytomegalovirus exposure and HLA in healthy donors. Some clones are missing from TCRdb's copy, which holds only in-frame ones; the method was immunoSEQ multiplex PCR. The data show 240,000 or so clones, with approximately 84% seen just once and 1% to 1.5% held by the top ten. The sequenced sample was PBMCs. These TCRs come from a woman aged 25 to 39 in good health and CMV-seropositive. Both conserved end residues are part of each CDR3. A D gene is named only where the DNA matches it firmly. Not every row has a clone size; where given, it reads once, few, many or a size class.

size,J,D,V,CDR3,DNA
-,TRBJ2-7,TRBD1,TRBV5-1,CASSMVPPGQGIEQYF,TGCGCCAGCAGCATGGTGCCCCCGGGACAGGGGATTGAGCAGTACTTC
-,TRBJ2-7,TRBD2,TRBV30,CAWSNQREGQYEQYF,TGTGCCTGGAGTAACCAGCGGGAGGGCCAATACGAGCAGTACTTC
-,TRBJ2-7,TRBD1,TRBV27,CASSLGPGTDLYEQYF,TGTGCCAGCAGTTTAGGCCCCGGGACAGACCTCTACGAGCAGTACTTC
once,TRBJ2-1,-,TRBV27,CASSTMTGAYNEQFF,TGTGCCAGCAGTACGATGACAGGAGCGTACAATGAGCAGTTCTTC
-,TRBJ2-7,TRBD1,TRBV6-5,CASSYRQGPPYEQYF,TGTGCCAGCAGTTACCGACAGGGACCCCCCTACGAGCAGTACTTC
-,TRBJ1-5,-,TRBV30,CAWSVGPGAPQHF,TGTGCCTGGAGTGTGGGGCCAGGTGCGCCCCAGCATTTT
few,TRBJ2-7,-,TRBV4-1,CASSQWLAAYEQYF,TGCGCCAGCAGCCAATGGCTAGCAGCCTACGAGCAGTACTTC
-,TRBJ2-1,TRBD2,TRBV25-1,CASSKLAGLEQFF,TGTGCCAGCAGTAAGTTAGCGGGACTTGAGCAGTTCTTC
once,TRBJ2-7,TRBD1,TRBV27,CASSFLTQTGGYEQYF,TGTGCCAGCAGTTTCCTAACCCAGACAGGGGGGTACGAGCAGTACTTC
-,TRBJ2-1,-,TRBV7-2,CASSSQRSEQFF,TGTGCCAGCAGCTCCCAGCGCAGTGAGCAGTTCTTC
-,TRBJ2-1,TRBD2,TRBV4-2,CASSQRASGRSSAYNEQFF,TGTGCCAGCAGCCAAAGGGCTAGCGGGAGAAGCAGCGCCTACAATGAGCAGTTCTTC
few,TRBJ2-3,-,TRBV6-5,CASSYRLGTDTQYF,TGTGCCAGCAGTTACCGCCTAGGCACAGATACGCAGTATTTT
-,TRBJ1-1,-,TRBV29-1,CSSIQGNTEAFF,TGCAGTAGTATACAGGGGAACACTGAAGCTTTCTTT
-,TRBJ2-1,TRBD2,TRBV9,CASSVVERGSNEQFF,TGTGCCAGCAGCGTAGTGGAGCGGGGGAGCAATGAGCAGTTCTTC
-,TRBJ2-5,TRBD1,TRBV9,CASSPGTGSETQYF,TGTGCCAGCAGCCCGGGGACAGGGTCGGAGACCCAGTACTTC
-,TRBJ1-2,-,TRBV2,CASSERQGNYGYTF,TGTGCCAGCAGTGAGCGTCAGGGTAACTATGGCTACACCTTC
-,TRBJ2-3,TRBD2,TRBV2,CASSEGTSRSGTDTQYF,TGTGCCAGCAGTGAGGGGACTAGCAGATCGGGCACAGATACGCAGTATTTT
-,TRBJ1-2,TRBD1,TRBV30,CAWFSGTGVRGYTF,TGTGCCTGGTTTTCAGGGACAGGGGTACGTGGCTACACCTTC
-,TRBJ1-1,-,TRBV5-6,CASSFMDRNTEAFF,TGTGCCAGCAGTTTCATGGACAGGAACACTGAAGCTTTCTTT
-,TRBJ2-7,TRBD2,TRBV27,CASSSPGGRKHEQYF,TGTGCCAGCAGCTCCCCGGGAGGGCGGAAACACGAGCAGTACTTC
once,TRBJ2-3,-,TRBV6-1,CASKADTSTDTQYF,TGTGCCAGCAAGGCGGATACTAGCACAGATACGCAGTATTTT
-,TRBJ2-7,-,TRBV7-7,CASRRLDSYEQYF,TGTGCTAGCAGACGACTCGACAGCTACGAGCAGTACTTC
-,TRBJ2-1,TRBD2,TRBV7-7,CASSLEPSGSSYNEQFF,TGTGCTAGCAGCTTAGAGCCTAGCGGTAGCTCCTACAATGAGCAGTTCTTC
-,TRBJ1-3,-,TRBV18,CASSPSAGDSGNTIYF,TGTGCCAGCTCACCGAGTGCCGGGGACTCTGGAAACACCATATATTTT
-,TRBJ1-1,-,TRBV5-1,CASSSQHGAFF,TGCGCCAGCAGCTCACAGCATGGGGCTTTCTTT
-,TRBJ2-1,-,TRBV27,CASSSRPTGPAGGEQFF,TGTGCCAGCAGTTCCCGCCCGACAGGACCTGCAGGCGGTGAGCAGTTCTTC
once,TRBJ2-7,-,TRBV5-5,CASSLVQGRYEQYF,TGTGCCAGCAGCTTGGTCCAGGGTAGGTACGAGCAGTACTTC
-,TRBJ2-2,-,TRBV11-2,CASSSDSLRTNTGELFF,TGTGCCAGCAGTTCAGACAGTCTCCGAACGAACACCGGGGAGCTGTTTTTT
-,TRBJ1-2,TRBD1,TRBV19,CASSGPGQVEGYTF,TGTGCCAGTAGTGGGCCGGGACAGGTCGAAGGCTACACCTTC
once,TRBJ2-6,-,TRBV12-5,CASGLSGSGANVLTF,TGTGCTAGTGGTTTGTCGGGCTCTGGGGCCAACGTCCTGACTTTC
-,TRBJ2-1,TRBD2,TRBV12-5,CASGFAGGPLNEQFF,TGTGCTAGTGGTTTTGCGGGAGGACCTCTTAATGAGCAGTTCTTC
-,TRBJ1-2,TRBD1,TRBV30,CAWSGTGGGYTF,TGTGCCTGGAGTGGGACAGGGGGAGGCTACACCTTC
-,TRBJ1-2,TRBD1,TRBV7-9,CASTWTGYSLNYGYTF,TGTGCCAGCACCTGGACAGGGTATTCTCTTAACTATGGCTACACCTTC
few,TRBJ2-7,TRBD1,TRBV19,CASSSGGQGSYEQYF,TGTGCCAGTAGTTCAGGAGGACAGGGCTCCTACGAGCAGTACTTC
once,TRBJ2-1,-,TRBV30,CACYAESSYNEQFF,TGTGCCTGCTACGCGGAAAGCTCCTACAATGAGCAGTTCTTC
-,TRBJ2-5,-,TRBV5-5,CASSLARNQETQYF,TGTGCCAGCAGCTTGGCCAGGAATCAAGAGACCCAGTACTTC
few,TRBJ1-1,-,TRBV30,CAWSRRENTEAFF,TGTGCCTGGAGCCGTCGGGAGAACACTGAAGCTTTCTTT
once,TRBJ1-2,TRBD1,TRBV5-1,CASSPGQGVFGGYTF,TGCGCCAGCAGCCCGGGACAGGGGGTCTTTGGCGGCTACACCTTC
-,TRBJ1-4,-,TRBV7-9,CASSLEGVEKLFF,TGTGCCAGCAGCCTTGAAGGGGTTGAAAAACTGTTTTTT
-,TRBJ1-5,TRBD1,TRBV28,CASNTLTGSDQPQHF,TGTGCCAGCAACACGTTGACAGGGTCCGATCAGCCCCAGCATTTT
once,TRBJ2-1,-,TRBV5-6,CASSLYQGLSYNEQFF,TGTGCCAGCAGCTTGTATCAGGGGTTGTCCTACAATGAGCAGTTCTTC
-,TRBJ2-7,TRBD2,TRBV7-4,CASSLGATSALFLEQYF,TGTGCCAGCAGCTTGGGAGCGACTAGCGCGTTGTTTTTAGAGCAGTACTTC